This TCR beta chain emerged from a study of blood T cell repertoires in COVID-19. Overall study: The United States, Italy and Spain supplied acute and convalescent COVID-19 samples. Sample material is recorded as cDNA or gDNA derived from T cells, B-cell-depleted T cells, or PBMCs.

CDR3 length: 14 amino acids. CDR1 is SGHTS, CDR2 YDEGEE, per germline. V was pared by 6 bases and J by 3 bases, with 5 bases of the junction left unmatched. Per the original methods: It was from reference gene primer amplification that nucleated cell counts were estimated. Clones were sequenced by immunoSEQ multiplex PCR, and TCRdb holds only the in-frame ones, with some missing. V, J and clone size are taken as reported in that table, and D and trimming were inferred from the DNA itself. In the table there are about 69,000 clones, 85% of which are singletons. The clonotype originates from an elderly man with acute or convalescent COVID-19. The sequenced sample was peripheral blood. This chain connects TRBV5-8 to TRBJ1-3; 8 nucleotides align to TRBD1. The CDR3 loop reads CASIRGTGGNTIYF. The DNA for the CDR3 is TGTGCCAGCATCCGCGGGACAGGTGGAAACACCATATATTTT.